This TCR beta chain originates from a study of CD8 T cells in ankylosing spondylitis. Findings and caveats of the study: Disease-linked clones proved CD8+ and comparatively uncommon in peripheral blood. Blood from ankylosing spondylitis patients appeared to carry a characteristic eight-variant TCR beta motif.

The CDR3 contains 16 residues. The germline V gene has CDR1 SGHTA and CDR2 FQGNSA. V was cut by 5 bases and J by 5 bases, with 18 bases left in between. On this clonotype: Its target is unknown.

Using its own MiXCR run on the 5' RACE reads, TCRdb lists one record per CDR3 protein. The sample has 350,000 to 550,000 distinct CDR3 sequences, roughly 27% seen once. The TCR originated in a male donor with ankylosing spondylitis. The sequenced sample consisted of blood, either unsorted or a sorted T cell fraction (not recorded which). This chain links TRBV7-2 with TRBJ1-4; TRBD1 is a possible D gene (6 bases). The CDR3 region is CASSVGGAGENEKLFF. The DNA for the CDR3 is TGTGCCAGCAGCGTTGGAGGAGCAGGGGAAAATGAAAAACTGTTTTTT.